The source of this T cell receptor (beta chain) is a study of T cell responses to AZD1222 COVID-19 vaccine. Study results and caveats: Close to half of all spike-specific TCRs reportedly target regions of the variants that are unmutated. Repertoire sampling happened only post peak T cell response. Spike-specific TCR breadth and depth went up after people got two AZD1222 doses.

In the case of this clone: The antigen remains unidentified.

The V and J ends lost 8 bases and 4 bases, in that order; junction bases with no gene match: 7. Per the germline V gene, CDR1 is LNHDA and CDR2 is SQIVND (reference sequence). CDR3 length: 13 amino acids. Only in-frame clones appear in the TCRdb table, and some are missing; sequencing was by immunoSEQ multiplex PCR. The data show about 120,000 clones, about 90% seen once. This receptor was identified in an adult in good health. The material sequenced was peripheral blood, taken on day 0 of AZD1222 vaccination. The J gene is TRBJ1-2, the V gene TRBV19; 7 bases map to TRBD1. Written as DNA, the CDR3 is TGTGCCAGTCAGCCTCGGGACAGCTATGGCTACACCTTC. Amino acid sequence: CASQPRDSYGYTF.